The 32 T cell receptor beta chains below come from one sample, sequenced in a study of cytomegalovirus exposure and HLA in healthy donors. This PCR relied on a set of 60 Vbeta primers and 13 Jbeta primers. Measured with immunoSEQ multiplex PCR; TCRdb has only the in-frame clones, and not every one. The sample includes over 150,000 clones, 75% to 85% of them seen just once. The sequenced material came from PBMCs. The receptors were sampled from a girl aged 2 to 10 in good health and CMV-seropositive.

The CDR3 sequence: CAGGWGATNEKLFF. The CDR3 DNA sequence: TGTGCCGGGGGTTGGGGGGCAACTAATGAAAAACTGTTTTTT. The rearrangement joins TRBV7-9 to TRBJ1-4, with a possible D match to TRBD1 (5 bases). Trimming took 11 bases from V and 0 from J, leaving 13 bases between them. The CDR3 loop spans 14 amino acids. Germline-derived CDR1 and CDR2 are SEHNR and FQNEAQ (reference sequence).

The chain recombines TRBV6-5 with TRBJ1-5; D call uncertain. The CDR3 sequence is 13 residues long. Between the trimmed V and J ends, which lost 5 bases and 2 bases, there was a span of 7 bases. From germline, CDR1 is MNHEY and CDR2 SVGAGI. The CDR3 coding sequence is TGTGCCAGCAGTCGGGAGGGCAATCAGCCCCAGCATTTT. Amino acids: CASSREGNQPQHF.

The chain carries TRBV5-1 and TRBJ2-2, with 7 bases fitting TRBD1. The germline V gene has CDR1 SGHRS and CDR2 YFSETQ. This CDR3 comprises 15 residues. V shed 4 bases, J shed 2 bases, and the junction held 5 bases outside the gene matches. The CDR3 here is CASSLWTGNTGELFF. The CDR3 bases are TGCGCCAGCAGCCTTTGGACAGGCAACACCGGGGAGCTGTTTTTT.

In this sample, this clone turned up once. The chain uses TRBV5-4 and TRBJ2-2, with 10 bases that match TRBD2. Per germline, CDR1 SGHNT and CDR2 YYREEE (reference sequence). V trimming: 1 base; J trimming: 5 bases; junction bases outside the gene matches: 5. The CDR3 loop spans 16 amino acids. CDR3 DNA sequence: TGTGCCAGCAGCTTGAGGACTAGCGGTATTACCGGGGAGCTGTTTTTT. It is translated as CASSLRTSGITGELFF.

This rearrangement joins TRBV5-1 to TRBJ1-1; TRBD1 is a possible D gene (5 bases). The V end was cut by 0 bases, the J end by 6 bases, with 9 bases between. This CDR3 contains 13 residues. Germline V gene data show CDR1 as SGHRS and CDR2 as YFSETQ. CDR3 sequence (DNA): TGCGCCAGCAGCTTGGGGGGGGACCCTGAAGCTTTCTTT. Protein: CASSLGGDPEAFF. Supplemented by reference TRBV5-1 and TRBJ1-1, the full variable domain reads KAGVTQTPRYLIKTRGQQVTLSCSPISGHRSVSWYQQTPGQGLQFLFEYFSETQRNKGNFPGRFSGRQFSNSRSEMNVSTLELGDSALYLCASSLGGDPEAFFGQGTRLTVV.

The count of this clone is one. The chain is built from TRBV6-6 and TRBJ1-2, with D hard to call. The CDR3 has 14 residues. The V gene's germline CDR1 is MNHNY and CDR2 SVGAGI (reference sequence). V dropped 2 bases and J dropped 2 bases, with 9 bases sitting between them. CDR3 residues: CASSYRGLNYGYTF. CDR3 DNA: TGTGCCAGCAGTTACCGGGGATTGAACTATGGCTACACCTTC.

The rearrangement joins TRBV6-5 to TRBJ1-1; a possible D gene is TRBD1 (5 bases). Trimming pared 10 bases from V and 1 base from J, leaving 19 bases between. CDR3 length equals 15 residues. Germline values: CDR1 MNHEY, CDR2 SVGAGI. This CDR3 is CATNSIRAGNTEAFF. Here the CDR3 DNA reads TGTGCCACCAACTCTATCAGGGCAGGGAACACTGAAGCTTTCTTT.

The CDR3 sequence: CASSLVGGLGAGEQYF. The CDR3 coding sequence is TGCGCCAGCAGCTTGGTGGGGGGACTAGGGGCCGGCGAGCAGTACTTC. The chain uses TRBV5-1 and TRBJ2-7, with 8 positions matching TRBD2. This CDR3 has 16 amino acids. Per the germline V gene, CDR1 is SGHRS and CDR2 is YFSETQ. The V and J ends lost 0 bases and 6 bases, in that order; junction bases with no gene match: 11. Full variable domain (missing parts from reference TRBV5-1 and TRBJ2-7): KAGVTQTPRYLIKTRGQQVTLSCSPISGHRSVSWYQQTPGQGLQFLFEYFSETQRNKGNFPGRFSGRQFSNSRSEMNVSTLELGDSALYLCASSLVGGLGAGEQYFGPGTRLTVT.

The chain combines TRBV9 with TRBJ1-4, with TRBD1 matching 8 bases. This CDR3 has 15 amino acids. CDR1 is SGDLS and CDR2 is YYNGEE in the germline V gene. The V gene end was trimmed by 4 bases and the J gene end by 5 bases; junction bases not matched to a gene: 7. The CDR3 region has the DNA TGTGCCAGCAGCTTCCAGGACAGGGAGAATGAAAAACTGTTTTTT. This sequence encodes CASSFQDRENEKLFF.

This clone appeared once. The chain combines TRBV30 with TRBJ1-2, with a tentative D call TRBD1 (6 bases). The germline gives CDR1 GTSNPN, CDR2 SVGIG (reference sequence). This CDR3 spans 15 amino acids. The germline V and J ends were trimmed by 2 bases and 3 bases, with 16 bases remaining between them. The CDR3 protein is CAWSSDSGKYYGYTF. CDR3 bases: TGTGCCTGGAGTTCGGACAGCGGGAAATACTATGGCTACACCTTC.

The J gene is TRBJ1-2, the V gene TRBV27; 8 positions agree with TRBD1. Germline V gene lookup returns CDR1 MNHEY and CDR2 SMNVEV (reference sequence). The CDR3 loop spans 14 amino acids. The trim removed 2 bases at V and 4 bases at J, leaving 3 bases unmatched. The CDR3 protein is CASSLRQGTYGYTF. The CDR3 DNA reads as TGTGCCAGCAGTTTACGACAGGGGACCTATGGCTACACCTTC.

This clone was recorded a few times. The V gene is TRBV5-1, the J gene TRBJ2-7, with TRBD1 matching over 7 bases. Germline assignment: CDR1 SGHRS and CDR2 YFSETQ. This CDR3 region has 14 residues. The CDR3 protein is CAQEPSDRWYEQYF. CDR3 in DNA: TGCGCTCAGGAACCATCGGACAGGTGGTACGAGCAGTACTTC.

The chain recombines TRBV28 with TRBJ2-7, with D tentatively TRBD1 (5 bases). CDR3 length: 16 residues. Germline V lookup: CDR1 MDHEN, CDR2 SYDVKM. With 2 bases removed from V and 0 bases from J, the gap between germline ends came to 14 bases. The CDR3 spells CASSLGAMIISYEQYF. The CDR3 DNA reads as TGTGCCAGCAGTTTAGGGGCTATGATAATCTCCTACGAGCAGTACTTC.

The chain employs TRBV27 and TRBJ1-1; D uncertain. The germline V gene encodes CDR1 MNHEY and CDR2 SMNVEV (reference sequence). Trimming removed 5 bases at V and 0 bases at J, with 10 bases between. This CDR3 region has 14 residues. The CDR3 bases are TGTGCCAGCAGTGAAATACAGCTGAACACTGAAGCTTTCTTT. It encodes CASSEIQLNTEAFF.

This clone has more than one count but fewer than ten. The genes are TRBV2 and TRBJ2-6; D unclear. The V end lost 6 bases, the J end lost 0 bases, and 9 bases lay between the germline ends. Germline V gene lookup returns CDR1 SNHLY and CDR2 FYNNEI. This CDR3 is built from 15 residues. CDR3 bases: TGTGCCAGCAGGTTCGCGTTCTCTGGGGCCAACGTCCTGACTTTC. Translating gives CASRFAFSGANVLTF.

This clone showed up just once. This chain connects TRBV13 to TRBJ2-7, with TRBD2 matching 7 bases. V dropped 0 bases and J dropped 4; count of bases not matched to a gene: 6. Germline values: CDR1 PRHDT, CDR2 FYEKMQ (reference sequence). This CDR3 spans 15 amino acids. As DNA, the CDR3 is TGTGCCAGCAGCTTAGGCGGCCTAGCGGAGTACGAGCAGTACTTC. This codes for CASSLGGLAEYEQYF.

This clone is labeled as medium-sized. J is TRBJ1-5 and V is TRBV9, with 7 bases identical to TRBD1. Germline V gives CDR1 SGDLS, CDR2 YYNGEE. After removal of 0 bases from V and 0 bases from J, the junction contained 3 bases not matched to a gene. The CDR3 extends over 16 amino acids. The CDR3 nucleotides are TGTGCCAGCAGCGTAGGTCAGGGGGATAGCAATCAGCCCCAGCATTTT. Encoded protein: CASSVGQGDSNQPQHF.

The chain links TRBV5-6 to TRBJ1-4; a weak D match, TRBD1 (6 bases). Per germline, CDR1 SGHDT and CDR2 YYEEEE. The CDR3 has 14 residues. Trimming took off 5 bases at V and 8 bases at J, with 16 bases between the two ends. CDR3 sequence reads: CASRGSRGSEKLFF. For the CDR3, the DNA is TGTGCCAGCAGAGGAAGCAGGGGATCGGAAAAACTGTTTTTT. Drawing the rest from reference TRBV5-6 and TRBJ1-4, the complete variable domain is DAGVTQSPTHLIKTRGQQVTLRCSPKSGHDTVSWYQQALGQGPQFIFQYYEEEERQRGNFPDRFSGHQFPNYSSELNVNALLLGDSALYLCASRGSRGSEKLFFGSGTQLSVL.

This chain links TRBV7-9 with TRBJ2-3, with TRBD2 identical over 7 bases. With V trimmed by 0 bases and J by 6 bases, 12 bases remained unmatched. Germline CDR1 and CDR2: SEHNR and FQNEAQ (reference sequence). The CDR3 covers 17 residues. CDR3: CASSLARAGDGRDTQYF. The CDR3 DNA is TGTGCCAGCAGCTTAGCGCGCGCGGGAGACGGAAGGGATACGCAGTATTTT.

This clone showed up just a few times. The V gene is TRBV5-1, the J gene TRBJ1-1; 9 bases map to TRBD1. The CDR3 extends over 14 amino acids. In germline, CDR1 is SGHRS, CDR2 YFSETQ. Losses at the gene ends were 3 bases for V and 5 bases for J; bases not matched to a gene: 5. DNA of the CDR3: TGCGCCAGCAGCTGGACAGGGGAAAGAACTGAAGCTTTCTTT. Its protein product is CASSWTGERTEAFF.

The chain is built from TRBV6-1 and TRBJ2-3, with D maybe TRBD1 (5 bases). The CDR3 is 15 amino acids. Germline CDR1 and CDR2: MNHNS and SASEGT. Trimming removed 2 bases from V and 0 bases from J, with 9 bases in between. CDR3 nucleotide sequence: TGTGCCAGCAGTGAAAGACAGTCTAGCACAGATACGCAGTATTTT. It encodes CASSERQSSTDTQYF.

The chain has TRBV6-6 and TRBJ1-2; no definite D call. The CDR3 is made up of 11 amino acids. CDR1 MNHNY and CDR2 SVGAGI come from the germline V gene (reference sequence). Trimming shortened V by 8 bases and J by 4 bases, and 8 bases separated the two germline ends. The CDR3 loop reads CASSGRYGYTF. CDR3 DNA: TGTGCCAGCTCAGGCCGCTATGGCTACACCTTC.

The chain has TRBV19 and TRBJ2-6; TRBD1 aligns across 10 bases. The germline CDR1 and CDR2 sequences are LNHDA and SQIVND (reference sequence). Trimming removed 2 bases from V and 4 bases from J; junction bases left unmatched: 8. The CDR3 is 18 amino acids. The CDR3 here is CASSITTGGSVGANVLTF. Here the CDR3 DNA reads TGTGCCAGTAGTATAACGACAGGGGGCTCGGTAGGGGCCAACGTCCTGACTTTC. Full variable domain (missing parts from reference TRBV19 and TRBJ2-6): DGGITQSPKYLFRKEGQNVTLSCEQNLNHDAMYWYRQDPGQGLRLIYYSQIVNDFQKGDIAEGYSVSREKKESFPLTVTSAQKNPTAFYLCASSITTGGSVGANVLTFGAGSRLTVL.

V is TRBV4-2 and J is TRBJ1-3, with D unclear. From germline, CDR1 is LGHNA and CDR2 YNFKEQ. This CDR3 has 12 residues. V lost 0 bases and J 13 bases, leaving 10 bases between the germline ends. The CDR3, as DNA: TGTGCCAGCAGCCAAGACGTAGTCCGGATATATTTT. Amino acids: CASSQDVVRIYF.

CDR3 in amino acids: CAWSGGEHGELFF. CDR3 DNA sequence: TGTGCCTGGAGTGGCGGGGAGCACGGGGAGCTGTTTTTT. The genes are TRBV30 and TRBJ2-2; D is possibly TRBD2 (6 bases). Germline V CDR1 and CDR2: GTSNPN, SVGIG (reference sequence). The ends were cut back, 1 base at V and 7 bases at J, with 10 bases in the middle. The CDR3 totals 13 residues. Using reference TRBV30 and TRBJ2-2 for the parts outside the CDR3, the full variable domain is SQTIHQWPATLVQPVGSPLSLECTVEGTSNPNLYWYRQAAGRGLQLLFYSVGIGQISSEVPQNLSASRPQDRQFILSSKKLLLSDSGFYLCAWSGGEHGELFFGEGSRLTVL.

The J gene is TRBJ2-1, the V gene TRBV28, with 9 bases fitting TRBD2. Looked up from germline, CDR1 is MDHEN and CDR2 is SYDVKM. The length of the CDR3 is 16 residues. V lost 5 bases to trimming and J lost 5 bases; unmatched junction nucleotides: 10. The CDR3 DNA follows: TGTGCCAGCAGTCAGAGCGGGAGGTTCGTCGACAATGAGCAGTTCTTC. Amino acid sequence: CASSQSGRFVDNEQFF.

V and J are TRBV25-1 and TRBJ2-7; D unresolved. Germline loops: CDR1 MGHDK, CDR2 SYGVNS. Trimming pared 8 bases from V and 5 bases from J, leaving 10 bases between. CDR3 length: 11 residues. The CDR3 coding sequence is TGTGCCAGCGAACGGTCCCACGAGCAGTACTTC. It is translated as CASERSHEQYF.

This clone has just one count. The CDR3 spells CASSLQGTYEQYF. The CDR3 coding sequence is TGCGCCAGCAGCCTACAGGGTACCTACGAGCAGTACTTC. The chain carries TRBV5-1 and TRBJ2-7, with TRBD1 as a possible D gene (6 bases). Germline V lookup: CDR1 SGHRS, CDR2 YFSETQ. V dropped 4 bases and J dropped 2 bases, with 10 bases sitting between them. The CDR3 length is 13 residues.

V and J are TRBV6-5 and TRBJ1-6; 8 nucleotides align to TRBD1. There are 14 residues in the CDR3. Germline assignment: CDR1 MNHEY and CDR2 SVGAGI. Trimming removed 6 bases from V and 10 bases from J; junction bases left unmatched: 8. Here the CDR3 DNA reads TGTGCCAGCAGCCTTACCAGGGGGCAGTCACCCCTCCACTTT. It is translated as CASSLTRGQSPLHF.

V usage is TRBV6-1 and J usage is TRBJ2-5; 8 bases agree with TRBD1. V dropped 8 bases and J dropped 1; count of bases not matched to a gene: 3. Germline lookup yields CDR1 MNHNS and CDR2 SASEGT. The CDR3 is made up of 13 amino acids. The CDR3 loop reads CASLDRVQETQYF. CDR3 bases: TGTGCCAGCTTGGACAGGGTCCAAGAGACCCAGTACTTC.

CDR3 bases: TGTGCCAGCAGCTTAGCCGCAGGATCCGAGCAGTACTTC. Its translation: CASSLAAGSEQYF. This chain connects TRBV7-2 to TRBJ2-7; D gene uncertain. The CDR3 is 13 amino acids. Germline loops: CDR1 SGHTA, CDR2 FQGNSA. V was shortened by 0 bases and J by 6 bases, with 9 bases between the two germline ends. Full variable domain (rest looked up from reference TRBV7-2 and TRBJ2-7): GAGVSQSPSNKVTEKGKDVELRCDPISGHTALYWYRQSLGQGLEFLIYFQGNSAPDKSGLPSDRFSAERTGGSVSTLTIQRTQQEDSAVYLCASSLAAGSEQYFGPGTRLTVT.

The chain has TRBV4-1 and TRBJ2-1, with TRBD1 matching 10 bases. Germline assignment: CDR1 MGHRA and CDR2 YSYEKL. Trimming took 1 base from V and 8 from J; bases not matched to a gene: 14. The CDR3 length is 18 residues. The CDR3 nucleotides read TGCGCCAGCAGCCAAGTGGGGGTGGACAGGGGGTTGGGCGATGAGCAGTTCTTC. This sequence encodes CASSQVGVDRGLGDEQFF.